This TCR beta chain originates from a study of T cell responses to AZD1222 COVID-19 vaccine (dated by TCRdb to the early 2020s). For the study in its entirety: AZD1222 recipients with second doses at about 4 weeks or about 12 weeks were pooled, because spike-specific TCR depth and breadth did not differ between schedules. Trial participants were enrolled by age into subgroups of 18-55, 56-69 and 70-plus years, and around 150, 29 and 61 TCR-sequenced participants, respectively, were included in these subgroups. TCR sequencing covered more than 230 trial participants: 200 to 220 given two doses of AZD1222 and 26 given two doses of MenACWY control vaccine. Results and caveats for the whole study, not just this receptor: Only five to seven AZD1222 recipients were SARS-CoV-2 seropositive at baseline, limiting conclusions about previously exposed vaccinees. The whole spike protein was spanned by vaccine-associated CD4 TCRs, and dominant responses were seen in regions 160-218 and 743-854. Because no day 14 peak-response samples were available, the repertoires could be characterized only after the peak T cell response. Epitopes outside the regions mutated in the B.1.351 and B.1.1.7 variants were reportedly recognized by nearly half of the unique spike-specific TCRs. A significant rise in spike-specific TCR breadth and depth was observed after two AZD1222 doses relative to day 0 and relative to MenACWY recipients. The 56-69-year group was small, and its depth increase did not reach significance, likely because of low power. Participants were mostly white British and included more females than males, and it was suggested by the authors that clonal diversity may have been underestimated.

The CDR3 regions of human TCRbeta chains were analyzed by immunosequencing. In the original analysis: Repertoire TCRs were matched against a reference library of SARS-CoV-2-specific TCRs generated with the MIRA antigen-specificity platform. Breadth was defined as the fraction of unique TCRs that were SARS-CoV-2-associated, and depth was defined as the fraction of total T cells that were SARS-CoV-2-associated. Using the MIRA data, each spike-specific TCR was assigned both to the spike region to which the TCR was reactive and to a CD4 or CD8 class. Log10-transformed breadth and depth values were compared by one-way ANOVA with Sidak's multiple comparisons tests. Entries here come from immuneACCESS through TCRdb and include only in-frame sequences with V and J called. Some clones fail to appear in such tables; in the studies checked, an unresolved V gene covers under half of the shortfall, and the cause of the remainder is unknown. V and J calls plus clone size are reproduced from that table; the DNA served to infer D and trimming. The sample table shows 85,000 to 130,000 clones, and more than 75% are seen once. Of the sample, 3.3% falls within the top ten clones.

Trimming removed 4 bases from V and 4 bases from J; the gene matches leave 10 bases unexplained. The CDR3, from cysteine to phenylalanine, totals 15 residues. Here the CDR3 DNA is all that survives: 45 bases in frame from base 1. From a lookup of the germline V gene, CDR1 and CDR2 are SGHRS and YFSETQ. For this clone: Which antigen it targets is not known. Per-base qualities were not stored, and no clone one base away is much larger.

What this sample's time point label stands for: baseline before first vaccination. Vaccinee samples came from UK trials COV001 and COV002, including a single-blind randomized controlled phase 2/3 trial of AZD1222 (ChAdOx1 nCoV-19) in healthy adults. For TCRbeta chain sequencing, PBMC samples from trial participants were taken at day 0 and at day 28 after the second dose. The V gene is TRBV5-1 and the J gene is TRBJ2-7; the central 8 bases match TRBD1. Sample: peripheral blood, taken on day 0 of AZD1222 vaccination. The clonotype was recovered from an adult in good health. The CDR3 loop reads CASSPDRGFAYEQYF. Read as DNA, the sequence is TGCGCCAGCAGCCCTGACAGGGGATTCGCTTACGAGCAGTACTTC.